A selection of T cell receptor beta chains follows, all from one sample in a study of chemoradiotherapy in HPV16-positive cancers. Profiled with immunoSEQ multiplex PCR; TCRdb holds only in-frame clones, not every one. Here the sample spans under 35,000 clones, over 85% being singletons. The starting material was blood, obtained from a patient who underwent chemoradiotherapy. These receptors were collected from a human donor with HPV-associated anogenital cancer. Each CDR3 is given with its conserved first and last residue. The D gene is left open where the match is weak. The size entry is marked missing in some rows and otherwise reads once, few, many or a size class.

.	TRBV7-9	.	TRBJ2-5	TGTGCCAGCAGCTTCGGGTGGCAGGGAACAACGGAGACCCAGTACTTC	CASSFGWQGTTETQYF
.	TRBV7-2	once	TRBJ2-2	TGTGCCAGCAGCTTAGGATTAATGAGCCGCGCGGAGCTGTTTTTT	CASSLGLMSRAELFF
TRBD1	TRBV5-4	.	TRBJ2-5	TGTGCCAGCAGCCCCAGGGGGCGCCAAGAGACCCAGTACTTC	CASSPRGRQETQYF
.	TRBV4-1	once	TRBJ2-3	TGCGCCAGCAGCCAAGCGAGGGGCGCGAGGACAGATACGCAGTATTTT	CASSQARGARTDTQYF
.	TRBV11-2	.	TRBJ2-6	TGTGCCAGCAGCTTAGTGATCTCTGGGGCCAACGTCCTGACTTTC	CASSLVISGANVLTF
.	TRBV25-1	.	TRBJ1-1	TGTGCCAGCAGTGAATCACGGGCGAGGACTGAAGCTTTCTTT	CASSESRARTEAFF
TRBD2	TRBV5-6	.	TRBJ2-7	TGTGCCAGCAGCGGGGGACTAAATTACGAGCAGTACTTC	CASSGGLNYEQYF
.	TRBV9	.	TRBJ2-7	TGTGCCAGCAGCTGGGACATACCCTGCAAGCAGTACTTC	CASSWDIPCKQYF
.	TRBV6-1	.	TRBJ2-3	TGTGCCAGCAGTACGATCGGGGCAAAACCAGATACGCAGTATTTT	CASSTIGAKPDTQYF
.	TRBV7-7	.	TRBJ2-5	TGTGCCAGCAGTATATCCAGAAGGGGTCAGGAGACCCAGTACTTC	CASSISRRGQETQYF
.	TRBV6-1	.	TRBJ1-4	TGTGCCAGCAGTAAGAGGACAGTAACTAATGAAAAACTGTTTTTT	CASSKRTVTNEKLFF
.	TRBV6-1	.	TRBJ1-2	TGTGCCAGCAGTGATCGAGGGTATGGCTACACCTTC	CASSDRGYGYTF
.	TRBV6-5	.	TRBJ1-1	TGTGCCAGCAGTTATGGCAGCTCGGCTTTCTTT	CASSYGSSAFF
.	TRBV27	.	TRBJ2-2	TGTGCCAGCAGCAAAACACGGGGGACCGGGGAGCTGTTTTTT	CASSKTRGTGELFF
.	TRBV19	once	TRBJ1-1	TGTGCCAGTAGGAGCAGGGGTCTGAACACTGAAGCTTTCTTT	CASRSRGLNTEAFF
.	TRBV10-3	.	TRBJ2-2	TGTGCCATCAGGCAGGACCCGAACACCGGGGAGCTGTTTTTT	CAIRQDPNTGELFF
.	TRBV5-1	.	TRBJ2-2	TGCGCCAGCAGCTTGCTAACAGGGTACACCGGGGAGCTGTTTTTT	CASSLLTGYTGELFF
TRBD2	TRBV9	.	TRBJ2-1	TGTGCCAGCAGCGTAGGTCGGACCGCGGGGGATTATGAGCAGTTCTTC	CASSVGRTAGDYEQFF
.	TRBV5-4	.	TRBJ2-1	TGTGCCAGCAGCGTTAGCGGCCTGGGAAATGAGCAGTTCTTC	CASSVSGLGNEQFF
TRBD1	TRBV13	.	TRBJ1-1	TGTGCCAGCAGCGAGACAGGGGGTAGTCCGTACACTGAAGCTTTCTTT	CASSETGGSPYTEAFF
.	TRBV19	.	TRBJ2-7	TGTGCCAGTAGTATCCAGGGTTCGTGGGGCTTCTACGAGCAGTACTTC	CASSIQGSWGFYEQYF
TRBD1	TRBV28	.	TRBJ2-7	TGTGCCAGCAGCTACATAGGGGGACAGGGGAGGTACGAGCAGTACTTC	CASSYIGGQGRYEQYF
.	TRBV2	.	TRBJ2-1	TGTGCCAGCAGTGTTGACGGGGGGCTGCGGTTCTTC	CASSVDGGLRFF
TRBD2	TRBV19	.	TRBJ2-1	TGTGCCAGTACCCGACTAGCGGGAAGTGTCGATGAGCAGTTCTTC	CASTRLAGSVDEQFF
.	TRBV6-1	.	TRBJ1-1	TGTGCCAGCAGTGAGGGGAGAGAAGCTTTCTTT	CASSEGREAFF
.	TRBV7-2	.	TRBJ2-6	TGTGCCAGCAGCACCCGACGAGGCAGGGCTGGGGCCAACGTCCTGACTTTC	CASSTRRGRAGANVLTF
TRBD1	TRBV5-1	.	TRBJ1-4	TGCGCCAGCAGCTTCGGACAGGGGGCTGAAAAACTGTTTTTT	CASSFGQGAEKLFF
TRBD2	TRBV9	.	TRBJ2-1	TGTGCCAGCAGCGACGGGGGGGGAAATGAGCAGTTCTTC	CASSDGGGNEQFF
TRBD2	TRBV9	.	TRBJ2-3	TGTGCCAGCAGCGTCCATAGCGGGGGGGTGGCAGATACGCAGTATTTT	CASSVHSGGVADTQYF
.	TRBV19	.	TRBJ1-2	TGTGCCAGTAGTCCCACATCGGCAGGCTACACCTTC	CASSPTSAGYTF
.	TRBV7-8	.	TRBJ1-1	TGTGCCAGCAGCTTAGCGGGGGCAGGAGAAGCTTTCTTT	CASSLAGAGEAFF
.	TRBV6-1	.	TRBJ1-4	TGTGCCAGCAGTGATGGGGGAAGTGGTGAAAAACTGTTTTTT	CASSDGGSGEKLFF
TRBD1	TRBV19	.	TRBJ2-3	TGTGCCAGTAGTATGCAGGGGGCCGGCTTCACAGATACGCAGTATTTT	CASSMQGAGFTDTQYF
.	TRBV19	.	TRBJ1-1	TGTGCCAGTAACCCTACAGGGATGGAGAACACTGAAGCTTTCTTT	CASNPTGMENTEAFF
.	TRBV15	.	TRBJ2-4	TGTGCCACCAGCAGAGATATGGCAGTCAAAAACATTCAGTACTTC	CATSRDMAVKNIQYF
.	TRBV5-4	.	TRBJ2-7	TGTGCCAGCAGCTTTGGCTCCTCCTACGAGCAGTACTTC	CASSFGSSYEQYF
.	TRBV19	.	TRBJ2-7	TGTGCCAGTGGGAGACAAGCCCTTTACGAGCAGTACTTC	CASGRQALYEQYF
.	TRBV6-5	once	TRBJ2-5	TGTGCCAGCAGTCCCCGGACCCGAGGAGAGACCCAGTACTTC	CASSPRTRGETQYF
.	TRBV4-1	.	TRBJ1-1	TGCGCCAGCAGCCCCGGTGGGTCCGGGAGGGGGACTGAAGCTTTCTTT	CASSPGGSGRGTEAFF
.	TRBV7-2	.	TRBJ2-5	TGTGCCAGCAGCCCACTTCGGCTGATGGGCGAGACCCAGTACTTC	CASSPLRLMGETQYF
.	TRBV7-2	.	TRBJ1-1	TGTGCCAGCAGCTTAGTCCGGACAAGGAACACTGAAGCTTTCTTT	CASSLVRTRNTEAFF
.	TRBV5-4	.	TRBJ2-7	TGTGCCAGCAGCCCGGCCCCGGGGATCTCCTACGAGCAGTACTTC	CASSPAPGISYEQYF
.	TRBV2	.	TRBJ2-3	TGTGCCAGCAGTGAAGCGCTGGTGAGCGGAGATACGCAGTATTTT	CASSEALVSGDTQYF
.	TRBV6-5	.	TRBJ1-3	TGTGCCAGCAGTTCAGGTCACCTTAGCTCTGGAAACACCATATATTTT	CASSSGHLSSGNTIYF
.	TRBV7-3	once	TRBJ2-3	TGTGCCAGCAGCTTAACTGGGTGGTCCCCTACAGTCACAGATACGCAGTATTTT	CASSLTGWSPTVTDTQYF
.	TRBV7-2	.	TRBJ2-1	TGTGCCAGCAGCTTAGTACAGGTTTACAATGAGCAGTTCTTC	CASSLVQVYNEQFF